The T cell receptor (beta chain) described here comes from a study of blood T cell repertoires in COVID-19. Across the study: The origin of the acute and convalescent COVID-19 samples was the United States, Italy and Spain. Sources were T cells, B-cell-depleted T cells, or PBMCs; the material itself was cDNA or gDNA.

The V and J ends lost 9 bases and 5 bases respectively, with 22 bases between them. The CDR3 sequence is 15 residues long. Per the germline V gene, CDR1 is WNHNN and CDR2 is SYGVQD (reference sequence). Per the original methods: For nucleated cells, counts were estimated from reference gene primer amplification. Some clones are missing from TCRdb's copy, which holds only in-frame ones; the method was immunoSEQ multiplex PCR. That table furnishes V, J and clone size, whereas the DNA furnished D and trimming. The top ten hold over 10% of the sample, which has approximately 140,000 clones, 80% seen once.

The clonotype was recovered from a man between 60 and 75 years old with active or convalescent COVID-19. Specimen: peripheral blood. The genes are TRBV10-1 and TRBJ1-1; TRBD1 is a possible D gene (5 bases). CDR3 coding DNA: TGCGCCAGGCCTGAGTCAGGGAATCGAAGAACTGAAGCTTTCTTT. Translated: CARPESGNRRTEAFF.